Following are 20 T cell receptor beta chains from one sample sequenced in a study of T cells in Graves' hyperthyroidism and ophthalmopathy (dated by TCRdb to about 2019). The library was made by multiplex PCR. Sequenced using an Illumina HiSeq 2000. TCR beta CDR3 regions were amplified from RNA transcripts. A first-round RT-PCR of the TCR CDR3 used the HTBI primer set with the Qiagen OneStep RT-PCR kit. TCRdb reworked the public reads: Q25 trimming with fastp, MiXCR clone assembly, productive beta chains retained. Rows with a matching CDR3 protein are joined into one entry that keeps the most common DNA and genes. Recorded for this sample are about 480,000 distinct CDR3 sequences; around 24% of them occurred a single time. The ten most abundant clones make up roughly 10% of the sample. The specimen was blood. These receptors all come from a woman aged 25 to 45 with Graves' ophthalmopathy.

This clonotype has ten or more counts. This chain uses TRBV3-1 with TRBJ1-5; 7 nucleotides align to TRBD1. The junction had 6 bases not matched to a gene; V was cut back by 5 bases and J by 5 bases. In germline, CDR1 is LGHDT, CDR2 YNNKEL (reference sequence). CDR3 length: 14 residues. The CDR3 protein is CASSFGTDHQPQHF. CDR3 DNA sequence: TGTGCCAGCAGCTTCGGGACAGACCATCAGCCCCAGCATTTT.

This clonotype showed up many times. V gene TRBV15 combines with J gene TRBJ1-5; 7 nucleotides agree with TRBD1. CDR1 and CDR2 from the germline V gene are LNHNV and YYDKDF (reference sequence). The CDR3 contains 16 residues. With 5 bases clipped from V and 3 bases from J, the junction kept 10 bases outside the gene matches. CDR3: CATSETGQRFNQPQHF. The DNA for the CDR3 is TGTGCCACCAGCGAGACAGGGCAAAGGTTCAATCAGCCCCAGCATTTT.

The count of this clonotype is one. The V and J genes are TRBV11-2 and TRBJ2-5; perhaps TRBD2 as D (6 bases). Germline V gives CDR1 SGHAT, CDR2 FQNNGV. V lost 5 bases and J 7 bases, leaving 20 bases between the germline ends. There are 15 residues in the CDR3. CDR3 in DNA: TGTGCCAGCAGCATAGCGGTCGCCCCGGCCCCGACCCAGTACTTC. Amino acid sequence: CASSIAVAPAPTQYF.

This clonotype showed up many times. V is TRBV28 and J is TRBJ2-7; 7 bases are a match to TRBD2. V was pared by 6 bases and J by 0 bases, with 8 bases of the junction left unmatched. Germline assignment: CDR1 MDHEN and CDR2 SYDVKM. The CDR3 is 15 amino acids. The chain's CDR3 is CASSSPTGGSYEQYF. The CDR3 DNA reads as TGTGCCAGCAGCTCCCCGACGGGGGGCTCCTACGAGCAGTACTTC.

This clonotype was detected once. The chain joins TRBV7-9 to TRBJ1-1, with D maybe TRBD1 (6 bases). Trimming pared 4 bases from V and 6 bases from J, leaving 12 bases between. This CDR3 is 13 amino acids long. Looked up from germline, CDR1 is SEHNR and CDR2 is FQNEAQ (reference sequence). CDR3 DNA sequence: TGTGCCAGCAGCTCAGGGACACCCTCTGAAGCTTTCTTT. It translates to CASSSGTPSEAFF.

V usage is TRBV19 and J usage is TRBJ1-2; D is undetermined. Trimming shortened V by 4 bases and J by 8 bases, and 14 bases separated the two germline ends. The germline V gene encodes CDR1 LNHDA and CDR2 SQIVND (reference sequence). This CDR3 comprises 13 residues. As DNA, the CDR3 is TGTGCCAGTAGTACATCAGGATTTTTGGGCTACACCTTC. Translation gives CASSTSGFLGYTF.

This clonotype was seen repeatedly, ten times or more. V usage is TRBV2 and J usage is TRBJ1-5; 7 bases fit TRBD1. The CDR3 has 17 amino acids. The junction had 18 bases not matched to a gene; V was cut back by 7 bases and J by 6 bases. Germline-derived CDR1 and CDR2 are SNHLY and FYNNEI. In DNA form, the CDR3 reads TGTGCCAGCAAAGGCTTGCGAGGGGGCGCGTCAACTCAGCCCCAGCATTTT. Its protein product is CASKGLRGGASTQPQHF. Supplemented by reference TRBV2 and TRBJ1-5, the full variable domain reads EPEVTQTPSHQVTQMGQEVILRCVPISNHLYFYWYRQILGQKVEFLVSFYNNEISEKSEIFDDQFSVERPDGSNFTLKIRSTKLEDSAMYFCASKGLRGGASTQPQHFGDGTRLSIL.

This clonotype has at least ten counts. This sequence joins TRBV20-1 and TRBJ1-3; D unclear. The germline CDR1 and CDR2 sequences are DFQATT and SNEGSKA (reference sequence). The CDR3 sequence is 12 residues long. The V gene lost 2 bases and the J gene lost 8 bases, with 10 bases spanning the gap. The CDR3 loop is CSARRPGYTIYF. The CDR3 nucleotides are TGCAGTGCTAGACGGCCGGGGTACACCATATATTTT.

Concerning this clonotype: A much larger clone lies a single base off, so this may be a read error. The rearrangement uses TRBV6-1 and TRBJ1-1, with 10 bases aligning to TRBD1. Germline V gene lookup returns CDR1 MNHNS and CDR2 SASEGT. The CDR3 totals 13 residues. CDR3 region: CASRGQGNTEACF. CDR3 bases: TGTGCCAGCAGGGGACAGGGGAACACTGAAGCTTGCTTT.

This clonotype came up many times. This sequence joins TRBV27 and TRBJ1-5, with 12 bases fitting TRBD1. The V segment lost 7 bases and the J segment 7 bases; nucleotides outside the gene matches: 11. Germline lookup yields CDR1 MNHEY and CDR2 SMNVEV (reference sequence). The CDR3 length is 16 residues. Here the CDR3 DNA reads TGTGCCAGCACCCGGGACAGGGGGCCCCCTTGGCAGCCCCAGCATTTT. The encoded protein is CASTRDRGPPWQPQHF.

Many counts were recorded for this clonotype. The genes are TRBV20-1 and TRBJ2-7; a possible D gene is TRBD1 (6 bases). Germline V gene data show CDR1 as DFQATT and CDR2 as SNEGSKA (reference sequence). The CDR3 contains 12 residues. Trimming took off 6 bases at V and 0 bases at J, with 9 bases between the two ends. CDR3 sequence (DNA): TGCAGTGCCCGGACAGACTCCTACGAGCAGTACTTC. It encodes CSARTDSYEQYF.

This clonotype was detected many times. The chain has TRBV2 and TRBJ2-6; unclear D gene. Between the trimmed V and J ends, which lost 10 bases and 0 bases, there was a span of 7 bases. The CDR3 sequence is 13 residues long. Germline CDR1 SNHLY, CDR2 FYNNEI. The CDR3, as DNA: TGTGCCACGGTACTCTCTGGGGCCAACGTCCTGACTTTC. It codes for CATVLSGANVLTF.

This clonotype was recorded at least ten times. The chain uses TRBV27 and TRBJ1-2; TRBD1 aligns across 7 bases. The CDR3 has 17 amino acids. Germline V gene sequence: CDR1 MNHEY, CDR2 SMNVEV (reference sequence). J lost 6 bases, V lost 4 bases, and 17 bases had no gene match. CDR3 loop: CASSSTSTDRDEDGYTF. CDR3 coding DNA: TGTGCCAGCAGTTCGACATCAACCGACAGGGATGAGGATGGCTACACCTTC.

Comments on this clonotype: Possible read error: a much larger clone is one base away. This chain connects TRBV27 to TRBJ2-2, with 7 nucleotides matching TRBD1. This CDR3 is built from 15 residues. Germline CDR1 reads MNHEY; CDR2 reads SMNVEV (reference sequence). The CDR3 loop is CASKSPGTANGELCF. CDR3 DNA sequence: TGTGCCAGCAAGAGTCCCGGGACAGCAAACGGGGAGCTGTGTTTT.

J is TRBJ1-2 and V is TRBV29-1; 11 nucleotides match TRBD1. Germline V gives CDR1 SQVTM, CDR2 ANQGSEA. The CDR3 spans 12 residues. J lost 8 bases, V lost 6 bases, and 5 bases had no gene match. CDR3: CSVGQGASGYTF. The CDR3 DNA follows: TGCAGCGTCGGACAGGGGGCGAGCGGCTACACCTTC.

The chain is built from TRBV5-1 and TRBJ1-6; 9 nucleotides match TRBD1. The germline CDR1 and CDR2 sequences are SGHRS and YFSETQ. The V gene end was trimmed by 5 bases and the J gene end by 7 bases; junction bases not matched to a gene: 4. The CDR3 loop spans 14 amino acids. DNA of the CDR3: TGCGCCAGCAGACGACAGGGGGACAATTCACCCCTCCACTTT. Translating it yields CASRRQGDNSPLHF.

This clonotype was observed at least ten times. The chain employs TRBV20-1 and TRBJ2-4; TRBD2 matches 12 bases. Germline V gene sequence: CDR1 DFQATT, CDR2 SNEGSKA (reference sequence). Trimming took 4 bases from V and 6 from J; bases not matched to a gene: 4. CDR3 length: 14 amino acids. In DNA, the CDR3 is TGCAGTGCTACCCTAGCGGGGGGGCGAAACATTCAGTACTTC. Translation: CSATLAGGRNIQYF.

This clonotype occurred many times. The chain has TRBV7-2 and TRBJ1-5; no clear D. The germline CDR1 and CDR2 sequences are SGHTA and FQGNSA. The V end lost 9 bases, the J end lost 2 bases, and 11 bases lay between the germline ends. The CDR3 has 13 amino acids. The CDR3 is CASSLMGNQPQHF. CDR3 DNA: TGTGCCAGTAGTCTAATGGGCAATCAGCCCCAGCATTTT.

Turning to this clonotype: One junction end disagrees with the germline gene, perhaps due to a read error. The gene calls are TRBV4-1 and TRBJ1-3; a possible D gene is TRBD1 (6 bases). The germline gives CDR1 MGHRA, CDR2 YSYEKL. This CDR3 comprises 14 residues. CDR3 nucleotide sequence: TGCGCCATCAGCTTCCGGGACACTGGAAACACCATATATTTT. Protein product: CAISFRDTGNTIYF.

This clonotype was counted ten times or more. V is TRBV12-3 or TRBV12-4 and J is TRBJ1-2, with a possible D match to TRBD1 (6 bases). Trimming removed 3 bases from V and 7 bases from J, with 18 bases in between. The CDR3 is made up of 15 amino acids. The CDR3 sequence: CASSLFGGGVSGYTF. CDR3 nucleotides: TGTGCCAGCAGTTTGTTTGGAGGGGGTGTCAGTGGCTACACCTTC.